This T cell receptor (beta chain) derives from a study of post-analysis software for immune sequencing data. The library was made from cDNA and included unique molecular identifiers. Each CDR3 protein gets one entry after TCRdb re-called the PCR reads with MiXCR. Among just over 250,000 distinct CDR3 sequences, about 40% were seen once, and the ten largest hold around 4.7%. Study results and limitations: Comparison of patients with controls showed roughly five TRBV segments more frequent in patients, TRBV5-6, TRBV5-1 and TRBV20-1 among them.

The V gene's germline CDR1 is MNHEY and CDR2 SMNVEV (reference sequence). CDR3 length: 14 amino acids. Trimming removed 5 bases at V and 3 bases at J, with 14 bases between. Many counts were recorded for this clonotype. Its target is unknown. Sequenced: blood. The receptor was isolated from a girl between 5 and 17 years old with multiple sclerosis. The rearrangement links TRBV27 to TRBJ2-7; D might be TRBD1 (6 bases). CDR3 bases: TGTGCCAGCAGTCTCCGGGACAAATACTACGAGCAGTACTTC. This translates into CASSLRDKYYEQYF.